Sequencing of this T cell receptor (beta chain) was carried out in a study of blood T cell repertoires in COVID-19. Study overall: PBMCs, B-cell-depleted T cells, or T cells provided the cDNA or gDNA that made up the material.

V gave up 7 bases and J gave up 0 bases, with 13 bases separating them. The length of the CDR3 is 15 residues. The V gene's germline CDR1 is LNHDA and CDR2 SQIVND (reference sequence). Assay: immunoSEQ multiplex PCR; the TCRdb copy retains only in-frame clones and omits some. The repertoire holds some 250,000 clones, with 75% to 90% as singletons. The sample holds a few counts of this clone. Sequencing was performed on peripheral blood. The chain carries TRBV19 and TRBJ1-5; perhaps TRBD1 as D (6 bases). The TCR was taken from a woman in her sixties or seventies with active or convalescent COVID-19. The CDR3 region is CASNRARDSNQPQHF. CDR3 DNA: TGTGCCAGTAACAGGGCCCGAGATAGCAATCAGCCCCAGCATTTT.